This T cell receptor beta chain was retrieved from a study of beta chain features in type 1 diabetes. Sorted CD4+ subsets: naive, central memory, regulatory, stem cell-like memory (CD45RO/CCR7/CD25/CD127/CD95/CD27 panel). General study results and limits: cDNA-based reads could over-represent cells with high TCR expression. HLA effects on TCRB rearrangement stayed unresolved here.

All of the isolated RNA was reverse transcribed, so expressed TCRB transcripts were sequenced. Clones were sequenced by immunoSEQ multiplex PCR, and TCRdb holds only the in-frame ones, with some missing. The table includes 350,000 to 450,000 clones, about 15% detected once. CDR3 length: 14 amino acids. Between the trimmed V and J ends, which lost 4 bases and 4 bases, there was a span of 11 bases. Germline lookup yields CDR1 MNHEY and CDR2 SMNVEV (reference sequence). Comments on this clone: The target antigen is unknown.

The receptor was isolated from a man younger than 45 in good health. The source material was naive CD4+ T cells from blood. The J gene is TRBJ2-1, the V gene TRBV27; no reliable D call. Here the CDR3 DNA reads TGTGCCAGCAGTTCATCAAGTAGATACAATGAGCAGTTCTTC. Translation gives CASSSSSRYNEQFF.